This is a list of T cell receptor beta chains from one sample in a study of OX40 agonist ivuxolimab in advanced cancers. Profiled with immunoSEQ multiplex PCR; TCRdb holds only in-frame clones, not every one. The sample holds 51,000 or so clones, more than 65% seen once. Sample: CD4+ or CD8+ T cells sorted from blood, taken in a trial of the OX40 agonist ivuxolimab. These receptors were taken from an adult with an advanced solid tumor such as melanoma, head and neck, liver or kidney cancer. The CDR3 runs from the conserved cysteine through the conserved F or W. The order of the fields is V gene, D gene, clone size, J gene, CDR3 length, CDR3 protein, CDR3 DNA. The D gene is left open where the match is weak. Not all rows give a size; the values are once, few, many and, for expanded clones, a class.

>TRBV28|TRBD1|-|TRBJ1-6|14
CASRTGVNNSPLHF
TGTGCCAGCAGGACAGGGGTAAATAATTCACCCCTCCACTTT
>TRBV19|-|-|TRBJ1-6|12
CATGEANSPLHF
TGTGCCACTGGGGAAGCTAATTCACCCCTCCACTTT
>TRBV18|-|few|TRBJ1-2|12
CASSPSRGGYTF
TGTGCCAGCTCACCTTCCAGGGGAGGCTACACCTTC
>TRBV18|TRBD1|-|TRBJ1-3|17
CASSPKGQGSSGNTIYF
TGTGCCAGCTCACCTAAAGGACAGGGCTCAAGTGGAAACACCATATATTTT
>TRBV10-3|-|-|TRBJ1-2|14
CAISESSGNYGYTF
TGTGCCATCAGTGAGTCGAGTGGTAACTATGGCTACACCTTC
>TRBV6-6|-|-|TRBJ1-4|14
CASSPRGANEKLFF
TGTGCCAGCAGTCCCAGGGGTGCTAATGAAAAACTGTTTTTT
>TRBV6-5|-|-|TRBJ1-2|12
CASCTINYGYTF
TGTGCCAGCTGTACCATTAACTATGGCTACACCTTC
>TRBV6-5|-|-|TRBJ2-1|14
CASSYSIAPNNYFF
TGTGCCAGCAGTTACTCGATTGCGCCCAACAACTATTTCTTC
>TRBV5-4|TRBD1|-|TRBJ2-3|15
CASSSTGGGPDTQYF
TGTGCCAGCAGCTCGACAGGGGGGGGACCGGATACGCAGTATTTT
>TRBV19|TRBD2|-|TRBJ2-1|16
CASSIYTSGNYNEQFF
TGTGCCAGTAGTATTTATACTAGCGGAAATTACAATGAGCAGTTCTTC
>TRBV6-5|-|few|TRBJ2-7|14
CASSLTGGPYEQYF
TGTGCCAGCAGCTTGACAGGAGGCCCCTACGAGCAGTACTTC
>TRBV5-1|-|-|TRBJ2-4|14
CASSLGGPKNIQYF
TGCGCCAGCAGCTTGGGGGGGCCCAAAAACATTCAGTACTTC
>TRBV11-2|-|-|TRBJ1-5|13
CASSLEQGQPQHF
TGTGCCAGCAGCTTAGAGCAAGGTCAGCCCCAGCATTTT
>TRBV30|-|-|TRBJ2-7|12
CAWSERGREQYF
TGTGCCTGGAGTGAACGGGGCCGCGAGCAGTACTTC
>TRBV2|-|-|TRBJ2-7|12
CARRLGGVEQYF
TGTGCCAGGCGCCTGGGGGGCGTCGAGCAGTACTTC
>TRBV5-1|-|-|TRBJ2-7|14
CASRSTLSSYEQYF
TGCGCCAGCAGATCGACACTAAGCTCCTACGAGCAGTACTTC
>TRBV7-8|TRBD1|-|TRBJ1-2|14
CASSHKGQLYGYTF
TGTGCCAGCAGCCATAAGGGACAGCTCTATGGCTACACCTTC
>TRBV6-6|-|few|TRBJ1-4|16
CASRFTGFSTNEKLFF
TGTGCCAGCAGATTCACAGGGTTTTCGACTAATGAAAAACTGTTTTTT
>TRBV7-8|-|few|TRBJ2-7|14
CATQTQTESYEQYF
TGTGCCACCCAGACCCAGACAGAGTCCTACGAGCAGTACTTC
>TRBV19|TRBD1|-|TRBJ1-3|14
CASRSTGSGNTIYF
TGTGCCAGTAGGTCGACAGGGTCTGGAAACACCATATATTTT
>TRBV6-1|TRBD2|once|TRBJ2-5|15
CARTGTSGLGGTQYF
TGTGCCAGGACCGGGACTAGCGGGTTGGGGGGGACCCAGTACTTC
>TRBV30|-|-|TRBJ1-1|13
CAWRHSQNTEAFF
TGTGCCTGGAGGCACAGCCAGAACACTGAAGCTTTCTTT
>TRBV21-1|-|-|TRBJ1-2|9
CGTVDGYTF
TGTGGGACAGTCGACGGCTACACCTTC
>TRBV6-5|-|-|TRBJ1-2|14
CASQLSGGSFGYTF
TGTGCCAGCCAGCTTTCCGGGGGTTCCTTCGGCTACACCTTC